Listed here are 27 T cell receptor beta chains from one sample, sequenced in a study of control samples from healthy donors and cancer patients. TCRdb's table, derived via immunoSEQ multiplex PCR, lists solely in-frame clones and lacks some. The sample yields about 92,000 clones, more than 75% seen once. Specimen: blood. All receptors come from a woman aged 60-75 years in good health.

This chain uses TRBV29-1 with TRBJ2-1; D remains ambiguous. Per the germline V gene, CDR1 is SQVTM and CDR2 is ANQGSEA. Trimming removed 0 bases from V and 8 bases from J, with 8 bases in between. CDR3 size: 12 residues. The DNA of the CDR3 is TGCAGCGTTGAAGAAGTCGGCGATGAGCAGTTCTTC. It specifies CSVEEVGDEQFF.

This clone was found once. This chain uses TRBV24-1 with TRBJ2-5; 8 bases line up with TRBD1. J gave up 4 bases and V 4 bases, and 7 bases lay outside the gene matches. Germline CDR1 is KGHDR and CDR2 is SFDVKD. CDR3 size: 15 residues. CDR3 in amino acids: CATSDHGQGGETQYF. CDR3 coding DNA: TGTGCCACCAGTGACCACGGACAGGGCGGAGAGACCCAGTACTTC.

The chain has TRBV5-5 and TRBJ1-4; 8 bases fit TRBD1. The V and J ends lost 3 bases and 7 bases, in that order; junction bases with no gene match: 2. The CDR3 is made up of 13 amino acids. Per the germline V gene, CDR1 is SGHKS and CDR2 is YYEKEE (reference sequence). CDR3 coding DNA: TGTGCCAGCAGCTCGCAGGGGGCTGAAAAACTGTTTTTT. Amino acids: CASSSQGAEKLFF.

This clone was observed a few times. Other DNA sequences in the sample encode the same CDR3. V usage is TRBV6-5 and J usage is TRBJ1-5; D gene uncertain. The CDR3 totals 13 residues. Deletions cut 6 bases from V and 1 base from J, with 7 bases between. The germline CDR1 and CDR2 sequences are MNHEY and SVGAGI. CDR3 sequence: CASRVDSNQPQHF. In nucleotides, the CDR3 is TGTGCCAGCAGGGTGGACAGCAATCAGCCCCAGCATTTT.

V and J are TRBV4-1 and TRBJ1-5; no clear D gene. Trimming removed 0 bases at V and 0 bases at J, with 12 bases between. CDR3 length: 17 amino acids. CDR1 and CDR2 from the germline V gene are MGHRA and YSYEKL. The CDR3 nucleotides read TGCGCCAGCAGCCAAGAAGTCTTTTGGCATAGCAATCAGCCCCAGCATTTT. Its protein product is CASSQEVFWHSNQPQHF.

This chain links TRBV19 with TRBJ1-1; 7 nucleotides agree with TRBD1. The CDR3 has 14 amino acids. The germline V gene has CDR1 LNHDA and CDR2 SQIVND (reference sequence). J was trimmed by 4 bases and V by 6 bases; bases with no gene match: 8. CDR3: CASSQRQGLTEAFF. The CDR3 DNA reads TGTGCCAGTAGCCAACGACAGGGTCTCACTGAAGCTTTCTTT.

As DNA, the CDR3 is TGTGCCAGCAGCTTAGGGAGCTCCTACGAGCAGTACTTC. This translates into CASSLGSSYEQYF. V usage is TRBV5-5 and J usage is TRBJ2-7, with D maybe TRBD2 (5 bases). The CDR3 is made up of 13 amino acids. V lost 2 bases and J lost 0, with 6 bases in between. Germline loops: CDR1 SGHKS, CDR2 YYEKEE (reference sequence).

The chain carries TRBV29-1 and TRBJ2-3; the match to TRBD2 covers 7 bases. V trimming: 6 bases; J trimming: 3 bases; junction bases outside the gene matches: 9. Germline V gene lookup returns CDR1 SQVTM and CDR2 ANQGSEA. The CDR3 has 14 residues. DNA for the CDR3: TGCAGCGTAAAGAGCGGGATTGAGACAGATACGCAGTATTTT. Its translation: CSVKSGIETDTQYF.

The chain links TRBV5-1 to TRBJ1-4, with D unresolved. V lost 0 bases and J lost 0, with 3 bases in between. The CDR3 contains 14 residues. Germline V gene lookup returns CDR1 SGHRS and CDR2 YFSETQ. The DNA for the CDR3 is TGCGCCAGCAGCTTGGGGTCAACTAATGAAAAACTGTTTTTT. As protein: CASSLGSTNEKLFF.

The CDR3 region has the DNA TGTGCCAGCAGCCCCTATTATATGTCTAAAGAGACCCAGTACTTC. This sequence encodes CASSPYYMSKETQYF. The chain employs TRBV27 and TRBJ2-5; D is uncertain. With 6 bases removed from V and 3 bases from J, the gap between germline ends came to 17 bases. Looked up from germline, CDR1 is MNHEY and CDR2 is SMNVEV (reference sequence). The CDR3 totals 15 residues.

This chain uses TRBV9 with TRBJ1-2; no clear D gene. The CDR3 sequence is 14 residues long. Germline V gene sequence: CDR1 SGDLS, CDR2 YYNGEE. V was trimmed by 3 bases and J by 0 bases, leaving 9 bases between them. The chain's CDR3 is CASSGRSANYGYTF. In nucleotides, the CDR3 is TGTGCCAGCAGCGGACGGTCAGCTAACTATGGCTACACCTTC.

The chain uses TRBV29-1 and TRBJ2-1, with TRBD1 matching over 8 bases. Germline values: CDR1 SQVTM, CDR2 ANQGSEA. The CDR3 has 11 amino acids. CDR3 sequence (DNA): TGCAGTGGTGACAGGGGAAATGAGCAGTTCTTC. It encodes CSGDRGNEQFF.

V and J are TRBV7-2 and TRBJ1-6; the D gene is possibly TRBD1 (5 bases). The CDR3 is made up of 14 amino acids. The V end lost 7 bases, the J end lost 7 bases, and 14 bases lay between the germline ends. CDR1 and CDR2 (germline): SGHTA, FQGNSA. The CDR3 loop is CASTTGGWNSPLHF. CDR3 DNA: TGTGCCAGCACCACCGGGGGATGGAATTCACCCCTCCACTTT.

This clone was counted a single time. This chain links TRBV28 with TRBJ2-7; TRBD2 agrees at 7 bases. The junction had 5 bases not matched to a gene; V was cut back by 3 bases and J by 6 bases. Germline values: CDR1 MDHEN, CDR2 SYDVKM. The CDR3 covers 13 residues. The CDR3 spells CASSFRRGIEQYF. The CDR3 nucleotides read TGTGCCAGCAGTTTCCGGCGGGGGATCGAGCAGTACTTC.

The chain carries TRBV2 and TRBJ1-4; 9 bases agree with TRBD1. V lost 8 bases to trimming and J lost 7 bases; unmatched junction nucleotides: 11. Germline CDR1 SNHLY, CDR2 FYNNEI. This CDR3 contains 15 residues. The DNA of the CDR3 is TGTGCCAGCGACGGGACAGGGCTAGCAGGTGAAAAACTGTTTTTT. Its translation is CASDGTGLAGEKLFF.

The J gene is TRBJ2-7, the V gene TRBV6-5, with 9 bases aligning to TRBD2. Germline V gene sequence: CDR1 MNHEY, CDR2 SVGAGI. The V segment lost 6 bases and the J segment 2 bases; nucleotides outside the gene matches: 2. The CDR3 is 13 amino acids. The DNA of the CDR3 is TGTGCCAGCAGATTAGCGGGAGCCTACGAGCAGTACTTC. The encoded protein is CASRLAGAYEQYF.

The chain employs TRBV7-9 and TRBJ2-7; D unclear. The V gene's germline CDR1 is SEHNR and CDR2 FQNEAQ (reference sequence). CDR3 length: 11 residues. V lost 5 bases to trimming and J lost 6 bases, with 8 bases between them. In DNA form, the CDR3 reads TGTGCCAGCAGCCTAATGGGCGAGCAGTACTTC. Encoded protein: CASSLMGEQYF.

This clone was picked up one time. The rearrangement uses TRBV27 and TRBJ2-1; possible D gene TRBD1, 5 bases. In germline, CDR1 is MNHEY, CDR2 SMNVEV (reference sequence). V dropped 6 bases and J dropped 6 bases, with 12 bases sitting between them. This CDR3 spans 13 amino acids. DNA for the CDR3: TGTGCCAGCAGGACAGTGGGGTTCAATGAGCAGTTCTTC. Translating it yields CASRTVGFNEQFF.

This sequence joins TRBV5-5 and TRBJ2-1; D remains ambiguous. Trimming took off 2 bases at V and 0 bases at J, with 9 bases between the two ends. The CDR3 is made up of 15 amino acids. Per the germline V gene, CDR1 is SGHKS and CDR2 is YYEKEE (reference sequence). CDR3 coding DNA: TGTGCCAGCAGCTTCCAAAGGAGCTCCTACAATGAGCAGTTCTTC. Protein product: CASSFQRSSYNEQFF. Combining the CDR3 with reference TRBV5-5 and TRBJ2-1 gives the whole variable domain DAGVTQSPTHLIKTRGQQVTLRCSPISGHKSVSWYQQVLGQGPQFIFQYYEKEERGRGNFPDRFSARQFPNYSSELNVNALLLGDSALYLCASSFQRSSYNEQFFGPGTRLTVL.

The V gene is TRBV20-1, the J gene TRBJ2-1, with D uncertain. The CDR3 runs to 11 residues. V lost 2 bases and J lost 8, with 7 bases in between. Germline V gene sequence: CDR1 DFQATT, CDR2 SNEGSKA (reference sequence). The chain's CDR3 is CSARYGDEQFF. CDR3 in DNA: TGCAGTGCTAGATACGGCGATGAGCAGTTCTTC.

The chain uses TRBV28 and TRBJ2-1; maybe TRBD2 (6 bases). Germline lookup yields CDR1 MDHEN and CDR2 SYDVKM. Trimming pared 5 bases from V and 4 bases from J, leaving 21 bases between. The CDR3 consists of 17 residues. The CDR3 protein is CASSPPSERTSYNEQFF. The CDR3 region has the DNA TGTGCCAGCAGTCCCCCTAGCGAGAGGACTTCATACAATGAGCAGTTCTTC.

The genes are TRBV18 and TRBJ1-3; possibly TRBD1 for D (6 bases). CDR1 KGHSH and CDR2 LQKENI come from the germline V gene. The CDR3 totals 14 residues. V lost 3 bases to trimming and J lost 4 bases, with 10 bases between them. CDR3 residues: CASSPGADGNTIYF. CDR3 nucleotides: TGTGCCAGCTCACCGGGGGCTGACGGAAACACCATATATTTT.

This sequence joins TRBV4-1 and TRBJ2-3, with TRBD1 matching over 8 bases. The CDR3 is 15 amino acids. Germline V gives CDR1 MGHRA, CDR2 YSYEKL. The trim removed 1 base at V and 7 bases at J, leaving 7 bases unmatched. CDR3 amino acids: CASSQVPGGANTQYF. CDR3 DNA sequence: TGCGCCAGCAGCCAAGTCCCAGGGGGCGCAAATACGCAGTATTTT.

This clone appeared a single time. The chain combines TRBV28 with TRBJ1-6; 7 bases are a match to TRBD1. Trimming removed 6 bases from V and 7 bases from J; junction bases left unmatched: 6. The CDR3 sequence is 14 residues long. CDR1 and CDR2 (germline): MDHEN, SYDVKM. The CDR3 DNA is TGTGCCAGCAGCGGTACAGGGGTGAATTCACCCCTCCACTTT. Its protein is CASSGTGVNSPLHF.

This chain uses TRBV28 with TRBJ1-5, with TRBD1 identical over 8 bases. Germline assignment: CDR1 MDHEN and CDR2 SYDVKM. The CDR3 spans 16 residues. The junction had 13 bases not matched to a gene; V was cut back by 8 bases and J by 4 bases. CDR3 protein: CASRPTDRAGNQPQHF. CDR3 DNA sequence: TGTGCCAGCCGCCCCACGGACAGGGCAGGGAATCAGCCCCAGCATTTT.

The chain carries TRBV9 and TRBJ1-1; D possibly corresponds to TRBD1 (6 bases). This CDR3 is 15 amino acids long. Per germline, CDR1 SGDLS and CDR2 YYNGEE. V gave up 1 base and J gave up 3 bases, with 13 bases separating them. The chain's CDR3 is CASSVTGGQDTEAFF. In nucleotides, the CDR3 is TGTGCCAGCAGCGTAACGGGGGGCCAGGACACTGAAGCTTTCTTT. The full variable domain, in which reference TRBV9 and TRBJ1-1 provide the parts outside the CDR3, is DSGVTQTPKHLITATGQRVTLRCSPRSGDLSVYWYQQSLDQGLQFLIQYYNGEERAKGNILERFSAQQFPDLHSELNLSSLELGDSALYFCASSVTGGQDTEAFFGQGTRLTVV.

V is TRBV7-8 and J is TRBJ2-1; D is unresolved. V was pared by 5 bases and J by 0 bases, with 11 bases between. Per germline, CDR1 SGHVS and CDR2 FQNEAQ. The CDR3 contains 15 residues. CDR3 sequence: CASSHQQSSYNEQFF. Written as DNA, the CDR3 is TGTGCCAGCAGCCATCAACAGAGCTCCTACAATGAGCAGTTCTTC.